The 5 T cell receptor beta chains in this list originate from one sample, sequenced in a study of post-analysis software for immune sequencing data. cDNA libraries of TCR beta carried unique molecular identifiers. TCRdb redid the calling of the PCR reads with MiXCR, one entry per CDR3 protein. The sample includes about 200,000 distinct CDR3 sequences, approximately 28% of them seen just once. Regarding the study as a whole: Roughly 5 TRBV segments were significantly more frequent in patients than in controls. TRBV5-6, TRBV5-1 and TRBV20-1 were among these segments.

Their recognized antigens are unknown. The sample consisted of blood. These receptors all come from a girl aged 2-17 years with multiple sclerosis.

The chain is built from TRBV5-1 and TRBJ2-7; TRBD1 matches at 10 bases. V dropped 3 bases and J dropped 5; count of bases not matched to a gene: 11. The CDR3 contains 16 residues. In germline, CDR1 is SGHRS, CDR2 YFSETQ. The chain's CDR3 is CASSSRLTGGADEQYF. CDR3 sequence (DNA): TGCGCCAGCAGCTCCCGTTTGACAGGGGGCGCGGACGAGCAGTACTTC.

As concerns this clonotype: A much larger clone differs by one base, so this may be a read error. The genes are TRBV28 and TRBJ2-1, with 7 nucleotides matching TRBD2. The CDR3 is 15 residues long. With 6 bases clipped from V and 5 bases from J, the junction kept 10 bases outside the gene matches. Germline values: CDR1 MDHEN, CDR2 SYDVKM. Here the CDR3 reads CASRIPQRGDNEQFF. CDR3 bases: TGTGCCAGCAGAATCCCCCAGCGGGGCGACAATGAGCAGTTCTTC. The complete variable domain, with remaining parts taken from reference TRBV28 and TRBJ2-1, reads DVKVTQSSRYLVKRTGEKVFLECVQDMDHENMFWYRQDPGLGLRLIYFSYDVKMKEKGDIPEGYSVSREKKERFSLILESASTNQTSMYLCASRIPQRGDNEQFFGPGTRLTVL.

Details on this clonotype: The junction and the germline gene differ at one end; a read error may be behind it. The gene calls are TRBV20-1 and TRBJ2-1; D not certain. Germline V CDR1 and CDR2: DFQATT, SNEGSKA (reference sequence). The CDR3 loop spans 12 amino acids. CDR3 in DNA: TGCAGTGCTGCCCGACGACACAATGGGCAGTTCTTC. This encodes CSAARRHNGQFF.

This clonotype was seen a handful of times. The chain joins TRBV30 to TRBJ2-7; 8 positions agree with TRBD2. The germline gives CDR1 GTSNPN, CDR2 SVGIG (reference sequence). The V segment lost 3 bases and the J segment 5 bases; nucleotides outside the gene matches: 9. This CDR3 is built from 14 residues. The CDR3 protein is CAWREAGVSHEQYF. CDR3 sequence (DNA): TGTGCCTGGAGGGAAGCGGGAGTGAGTCACGAGCAGTACTTC.

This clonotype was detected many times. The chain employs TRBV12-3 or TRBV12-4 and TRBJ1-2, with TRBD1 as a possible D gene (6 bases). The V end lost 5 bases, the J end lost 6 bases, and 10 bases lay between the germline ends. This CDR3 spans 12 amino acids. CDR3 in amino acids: CASSEQGHGYTF. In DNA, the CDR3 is TGTGCCAGCAGTGAACAGGGACATGGCTACACCTTC.